This T cell receptor beta chain was sequenced for a study of cytomegalovirus exposure and HLA in healthy donors. This clone appeared a single time. Its antigen remains unknown. TCRdb keeps only in-frame clones here, not all; method: immunoSEQ multiplex PCR. The sample yields roughly 270,000 clones, 70% to 90% seen once. Deletions cut 8 bases from V and 2 bases from J, with 17 bases between. The CDR3 length is 15 residues. The germline V gene encodes CDR1 MGHRA and CDR2 YSYEKL. The study's findings and limits: More than 150 TCR beta chains were listed as cytomegalovirus-associated.

This clonotype was obtained from a woman aged 18-35 years in good health and CMV-seronegative. V gene TRBV4-1 combines with J gene TRBJ2-3; a weak D match, TRBD2 (5 bases). The sample comprised PBMCs. Here the CDR3 DNA reads TGCGCCAGCTCGTCGTCTAGCACTTACACAGATACGCAGTATTTT. This encodes CASSSSSTYTDTQYF.